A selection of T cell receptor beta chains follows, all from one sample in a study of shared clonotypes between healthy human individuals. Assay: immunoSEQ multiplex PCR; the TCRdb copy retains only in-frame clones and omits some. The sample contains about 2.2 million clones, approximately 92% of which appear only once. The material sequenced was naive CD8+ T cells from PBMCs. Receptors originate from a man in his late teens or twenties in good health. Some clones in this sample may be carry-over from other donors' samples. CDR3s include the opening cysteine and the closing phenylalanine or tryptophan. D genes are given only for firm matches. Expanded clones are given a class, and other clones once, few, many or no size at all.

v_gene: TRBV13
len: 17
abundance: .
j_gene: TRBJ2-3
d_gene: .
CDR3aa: CASSSSGLGGSTDTQYF
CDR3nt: TGTGCCAGCAGTTCAAGCGGTTTGGGGGGTAGCACAGATACGCAGTATTTT

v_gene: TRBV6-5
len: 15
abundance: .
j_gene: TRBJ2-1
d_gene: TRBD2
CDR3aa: CASSYAGTTYNEQFF
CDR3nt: TGTGCCAGCAGTTACGCCGGGACTACCTACAATGAGCAGTTCTTC

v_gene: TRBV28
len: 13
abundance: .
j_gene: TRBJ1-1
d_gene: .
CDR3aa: CASSAGRNTEAFF
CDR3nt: TGTGCCAGCTCAGCAGGGAGGAACACTGAAGCTTTCTTT

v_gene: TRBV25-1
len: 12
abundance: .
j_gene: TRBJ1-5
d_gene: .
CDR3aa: CASSGGNQPQHF
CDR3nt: TGTGCCAGCAGTGGGGGGAATCAGCCCCAGCATTTT

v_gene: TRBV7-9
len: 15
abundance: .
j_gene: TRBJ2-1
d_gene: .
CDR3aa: CASSFPTAGYNEQFF
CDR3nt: TGTGCCAGCAGCTTCCCCACGGCGGGCTACAATGAGCAGTTCTTC

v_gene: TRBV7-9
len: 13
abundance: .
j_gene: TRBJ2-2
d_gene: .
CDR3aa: CASSFWQTGELFF
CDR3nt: TGTGCCAGCAGCTTTTGGCAAACCGGGGAGCTGTTTTTT

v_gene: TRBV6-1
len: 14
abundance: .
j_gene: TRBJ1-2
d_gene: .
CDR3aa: CASSELGANYGYTF
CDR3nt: TGTGCCAGCAGTGAACTGGGGGCGAACTATGGCTACACCTTC

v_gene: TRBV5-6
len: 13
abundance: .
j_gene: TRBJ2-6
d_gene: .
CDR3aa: CASSDRASDVLTF
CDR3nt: TGTGCCAGCAGCGACCGGGCCTCTGACGTCCTGACTTTC

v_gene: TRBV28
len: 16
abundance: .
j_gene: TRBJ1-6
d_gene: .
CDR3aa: CASRTRDEGYNSPLHF
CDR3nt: TGTGCCAGCAGGACCCGGGACGAGGGTTATAATTCACCCCTCCACTTT

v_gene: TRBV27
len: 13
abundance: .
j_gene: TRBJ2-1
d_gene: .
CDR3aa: CASSRTAYNEQFF
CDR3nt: TGTGCCAGCAGTCGGACAGCATACAATGAGCAGTTCTTC

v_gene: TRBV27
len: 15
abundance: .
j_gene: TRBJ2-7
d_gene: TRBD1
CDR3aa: CASSHLGTGADEQYF
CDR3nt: TGTGCCAGCAGTCATCTCGGGACAGGGGCGGACGAGCAGTACTTC

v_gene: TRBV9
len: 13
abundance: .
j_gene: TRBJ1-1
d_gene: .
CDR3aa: CASSVFVDTEAFF
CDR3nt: TGTGCCAGCAGCGTATTTGTGGACACTGAAGCTTTCTTT

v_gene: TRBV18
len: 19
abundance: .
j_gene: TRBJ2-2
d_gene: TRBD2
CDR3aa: CASSTGTSGPRGRTGELFF
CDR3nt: TGTGCCAGCTCGACCGGGACTAGCGGACCCCGCGGTCGGACCGGGGAGCTGTTTTTT

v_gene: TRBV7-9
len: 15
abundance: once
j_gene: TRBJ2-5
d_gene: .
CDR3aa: CASSLGAGIGETQYF
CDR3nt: TGTGCCAGCAGCTTAGGGGCTGGTATTGGTGAGACCCAGTACTTC

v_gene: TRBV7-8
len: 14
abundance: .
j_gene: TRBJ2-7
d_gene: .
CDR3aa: CASSLSSYSGQQYF
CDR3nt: TGTGCCAGCAGCTTATCCTCATACTCAGGGCAGCAGTACTTC

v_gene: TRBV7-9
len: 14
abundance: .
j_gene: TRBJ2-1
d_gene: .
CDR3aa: CASSLPVGYNEQFF
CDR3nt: TGTGCCAGCAGCTTACCAGTAGGATACAATGAGCAGTTCTTC

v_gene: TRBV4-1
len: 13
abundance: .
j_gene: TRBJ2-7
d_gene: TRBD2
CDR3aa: CASSQVGGGDWYF
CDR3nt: TGCGCCAGCAGCCAAGTCGGGGGGGGCGACTGGTACTTC

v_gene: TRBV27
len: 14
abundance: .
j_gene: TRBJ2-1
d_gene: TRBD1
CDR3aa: CASSEQGLYNEQFF
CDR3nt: TGTGCCAGCAGTGAACAGGGGCTCTACAATGAGCAGTTCTTC

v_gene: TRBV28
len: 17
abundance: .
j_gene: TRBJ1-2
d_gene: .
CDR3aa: CASSPTHLLGPGYGYTF
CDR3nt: TGTGCCAGCAGTCCCACCCACCTTCTTGGCCCGGGATATGGCTACACCTTC

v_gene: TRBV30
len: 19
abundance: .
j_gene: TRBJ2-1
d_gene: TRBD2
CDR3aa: CAWSVRVGSLAAAMDEQFF
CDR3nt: TGTGCCTGGAGTGTACGGGTGGGGTCGCTAGCGGCTGCTATGGATGAGCAGTTCTTC